The 18 T cell receptor beta chains below all came from one sample that was sequenced in a study of blood T cell repertoires in COVID-19. Profiled with immunoSEQ multiplex PCR; TCRdb holds only in-frame clones, not every one. This sample yields about 210,000 clones, of which 81% are seen a single time; around 9% belongs to the top ten. The specimen was PBMCs or T cells enriched from blood (not recorded which). These receptors all come from a woman aged 50 to 60 with acute COVID-19.

The gene calls are TRBV5-8 and TRBJ2-1; tentatively, D is TRBD1 (6 bases). V was clipped by 1 base and J by 2 bases, with 10 bases between them. The CDR3 consists of 15 residues. In germline, CDR1 is SGHTS, CDR2 YDEGEE. This CDR3 reads CASSLIGGAYNEQFF. Written as DNA, the CDR3 is TGTGCCAGCAGCTTGATAGGGGGAGCCTACAATGAGCAGTTCTTC.

The chain is built from TRBV6-5 and TRBJ2-5; 8 bases fit TRBD1. V was pared by 7 bases and J by 5 bases, with 9 bases of the junction left unmatched. Germline V gives CDR1 MNHEY, CDR2 SVGAGI. The CDR3 consists of 14 residues. The CDR3 region is CASIISGGGETQYF. The CDR3 DNA reads as TGTGCCAGCATCATTTCAGGGGGCGGGGAGACCCAGTACTTC.

This clone was observed a few times. The V call is TRBV2, the J call TRBJ2-2; 11 nucleotides align to TRBD2. Germline V gene lookup returns CDR1 SNHLY and CDR2 FYNNEI. The CDR3 has 14 amino acids. With 9 bases clipped from V and 8 bases from J, the junction kept 8 bases outside the gene matches. CDR3 in DNA: TGTGCCAGAGGGACTAGCGGCCCGTTGGGGGAGCTGTTTTTT. This gives the protein CARGTSGPLGELFF. Full variable domain (outside the CDR3, taken from reference TRBV2 and TRBJ2-2): EPEVTQTPSHQVTQMGQEVILRCVPISNHLYFYWYRQILGQKVEFLVSFYNNEISEKSEIFDDQFSVERPDGSNFTLKIRSTKLEDSAMYFCARGTSGPLGELFFGEGSRLTVL.

The V gene is TRBV5-6, the J gene TRBJ2-5; D is possibly TRBD2 (6 bases). V was pared by 4 bases and J by 4 bases, with 17 bases between. Germline CDR1 reads SGHDT; CDR2 reads YYEEEE. The CDR3 sequence is 15 residues long. The CDR3 DNA follows: TGTGCCAGCAGCCCCTCCCACGAGGGAGGAGAGACCCAGTACTTC. This codes for CASSPSHEGGETQYF.

The chain is built from TRBV19 and TRBJ1-2; TRBD1 agrees at 9 bases. CDR3 length equals 14 residues. V lost 10 bases, J lost 0 bases, and 6 bases stayed unmatched. Looked up from germline, CDR1 is LNHDA and CDR2 is SQIVND (reference sequence). CDR3 sequence: CATLQGAPNYGYTF. CDR3 in DNA: TGTGCCACCTTACAGGGGGCTCCTAACTATGGCTACACCTTC.

This clone was recorded only once. The chain carries TRBV24-1 and TRBJ2-3; D may be TRBD1 (7 bases). CDR1 and CDR2 (germline): KGHDR, SFDVKD. The CDR3 has 17 residues. Trimming took 3 bases from V and 2 from J, leaving 17 bases between them. In DNA form, the CDR3 reads TGTGCCACCAGTGATCGCCCATCAGGGGGGAACACAGATACGCAGTATTTT. Amino acid sequence: CATSDRPSGGNTDTQYF.

This clone was recorded a few times. The chain combines TRBV27 with TRBJ2-7, with D possibly matching TRBD1 (6 bases). Trimming cost V 5 bases and J 0 bases, with 17 bases left between them. Germline CDR1 MNHEY, CDR2 SMNVEV (reference sequence). This CDR3 is built from 16 residues. The CDR3 nucleotides are TGTGCCAGCAGTGTACAGGGACAACCGAGCTCCTACGAGCAGTACTTC. Its translation: CASSVQGQPSSYEQYF.

This chain links TRBV6-4 with TRBJ2-3, with TRBD1 matching 8 bases. The CDR3 spans 15 residues. V trimming: 4 bases; J trimming: 4 bases; junction bases outside the gene matches: 7. Germline values: CDR1 MRHNA, CDR2 SNTAGT. CDR3 residues: CASSAQGVSADTQYF. The CDR3 region has the DNA TGTGCCAGCAGTGCACAGGGGGTATCCGCAGATACGCAGTATTTT.

CDR3 in DNA: TGTGCCAGCCAATCGAACCTGGGACAGCAAGAGACCCAGTACTTC. Translating gives CASQSNLGQQETQYF. The chain employs TRBV18 and TRBJ2-5, with TRBD1 matching over 7 bases. The CDR3 extends over 15 amino acids. The V and J ends lost 8 bases and 2 bases, in that order; junction bases with no gene match: 11. Germline CDR1 is KGHSH and CDR2 is LQKENI.

CDR3 loop: CASSQLRRSNEKLFF. The CDR3 nucleotides are TGTGCCAGCAGCCAGCTAAGACGGAGTAATGAAAAACTGTTTTTT. The genes are TRBV3-1 (or the pseudogene TRBV3-2) and TRBJ1-4; D is unresolved. Germline V gene sequence: CDR1 LGHDT, CDR2 YNNKEL (reference sequence). Trimming took 3 bases from V and 4 from J, leaving 12 bases between them. The CDR3 consists of 15 residues.

In its sample, this clone was seen once. The rearrangement links TRBV5-1 to TRBJ1-4; the match to TRBD1 covers 9 bases. Unmatched junction bases numbered 24, after V lost 7 bases and J lost 5 bases. The CDR3 covers 20 residues. The germline V gene has CDR1 SGHRS and CDR2 YFSETQ. CDR3 in amino acids: CASAESAGSRPGTGNEKLFF. DNA of the CDR3: TGCGCCAGCGCCGAGTCGGCCGGAAGTCGACCCGGGACAGGGAATGAAAAACTGTTTTTT.

The V call is TRBV28, the J call TRBJ2-4; 8 bases are a match to TRBD1. This CDR3 has 15 residues. CDR1 and CDR2 from the germline V gene are MDHEN and SYDVKM. With V trimmed by 4 bases and J by 4 bases, 6 bases remained unmatched. CDR3 DNA sequence: TGTGCCAGCAGTTACCAGGGGGCTGCGAAAAACATTCAGTACTTC. Protein sequence: CASSYQGAAKNIQYF.

The V gene is TRBV11-2, the J gene TRBJ1-3; tentatively, D is TRBD1 (6 bases). The CDR3 totals 12 residues. Germline V CDR1 and CDR2: SGHAT, FQNNGV. Trimming shortened V by 0 bases and J by 11 bases, and 8 bases separated the two germline ends. CDR3 residues: CASSLETGSIYF. The CDR3, as DNA: TGTGCCAGCAGCTTAGAGACAGGATCCATATATTTT.

The chain has TRBV3-1 (or the pseudogene TRBV3-2) and TRBJ1-6; D gene uncertain. Germline-derived CDR1 and CDR2 are LGHDT and YNNKEL (reference sequence). The V end was cut by 2 bases, the J end by 9 bases, with 11 bases between. The CDR3 has 14 amino acids. CDR3 coding DNA: TGTGCCAGCAGCCAACTTGCCGGCGGTTCACCCCTCCACTTT. Its translation: CASSQLAGGSPLHF.

In this sample, this clone turned up a few times. V is TRBV19 and J is TRBJ2-2, with a weak D call TRBD2 (6 bases). This CDR3 is built from 13 residues. CDR1 is LNHDA, CDR2 SQIVND, per germline (reference sequence). Deletions cut 2 bases from V and 7 bases from J, with 8 bases between. The CDR3: CASSIQGLGELFF. The CDR3, as DNA: TGTGCCAGTAGTATACAGGGACTCGGGGAGCTGTTTTTT.

The chain has TRBV19 and TRBJ1-2; no firm D call. The CDR3 has 14 residues. CDR1 is LNHDA and CDR2 is SQIVND in the germline V gene (reference sequence). With 1 base removed from V and 4 bases from J, the gap between germline ends came to 10 bases. The CDR3 here is CASSIGQAPYGYTF. DNA for the CDR3: TGTGCCAGTAGTATAGGGCAGGCGCCCTATGGCTACACCTTC.

V usage is TRBV28 and J usage is TRBJ2-1; 9 nucleotides align to TRBD2. CDR3 length: 15 amino acids. Germline CDR1 reads MDHEN; CDR2 reads SYDVKM. Trimming cost V 2 bases and J 2 bases; bases outside gene matches: 1. The CDR3 nucleotides are TGTGCCAGCAGTTTAAGACTAGCGGCCTACAATGAGCAGTTCTTC. Its protein is CASSLRLAAYNEQFF.

The chain couples TRBV12-3 or TRBV12-4 to TRBJ2-5; 7 bases map to TRBD1. The CDR3 contains 13 residues. The V segment lost 6 bases and the J segment 3 bases; nucleotides outside the gene matches: 4. The CDR3 region has the DNA TGTGCCAGCAGGCCGGGACAGAAAGAGACCCAGTACTTC. It codes for CASRPGQKETQYF.